This entry lists 5 T cell receptor beta chains sequenced from one sample in a study of shared clonotypes between healthy human individuals. Clones were read by immunoSEQ multiplex PCR, and TCRdb kept only the in-frame ones, dropping some. Of millions of clones in the sample, 80% to 95% were seen once. The sample taken for sequencing was naive CD4+ T cells from PBMCs. Regarding subset: CD45RA+ positively selected. Source of these receptors: a man aged 18-30 years in good health. Some clones in this sample may be carry-over from other donors' samples.

The V and J genes are TRBV28 and TRBJ1-1, with 7 bases matching TRBD1. This CDR3 is 16 amino acids long. CDR1 and CDR2 (germline): MDHEN, SYDVKM. V was pared by 5 bases and J by 3 bases, with 12 bases of the junction left unmatched. The CDR3 region is CASSKLRQGWYTEAFF. CDR3 DNA sequence: TGTGCCAGCAGTAAACTCCGACAGGGTTGGTACACTGAAGCTTTCTTT.

The V gene is TRBV11-2, the J gene TRBJ2-7; no firm D call. Between the trimmed V and J ends, which lost 5 bases and 2 bases, there was a span of 19 bases. The CDR3 length is 16 residues. CDR1 is SGHAT and CDR2 is FQNNGV in the germline V gene. CDR3 region: CASSPISGPPPYEQYF. The CDR3 coding sequence is TGTGCCAGCAGCCCGATCTCCGGTCCCCCGCCCTACGAGCAGTACTTC.

The chain employs TRBV7-9 and TRBJ2-7; D perhaps matches TRBD2 (5 bases). V was clipped by 5 bases and J by 6 bases, with 14 bases between them. Germline V CDR1 and CDR2: SEHNR, FQNEAQ (reference sequence). The CDR3 has 13 residues. The DNA for the CDR3 is TGTGCCAGCAGCCCTAGGACTGTGAGCGAGCAGTACTTC. Translated: CASSPRTVSEQYF.

The J gene is TRBJ2-7, the V gene TRBV6-1; TRBD1 agrees at 7 bases. Germline V lookup: CDR1 MNHNS, CDR2 SASEGT. Trimming removed 1 base from V and 1 base from J; junction bases left unmatched: 4. This CDR3 has 15 amino acids. The DNA for the CDR3 is TGTGCCAGCAGTGAAGGAGGGACAGTATCCTACGAGCAGTACTTC. This sequence encodes CASSEGGTVSYEQYF.

This chain uses TRBV9 with TRBJ1-6; D ambiguous. The CDR3 runs 14 residues. V lost 1 base to trimming and J lost 8 bases, with 10 bases between them. From germline, CDR1 is SGDLS and CDR2 YYNGEE. The CDR3 here is CASSVLNSDSPLHF. DNA for the CDR3: TGTGCCAGCAGCGTACTTAACTCCGATTCACCCCTCCACTTT.